The 23 T cell receptor beta chains below come from one sample, sequenced in a study of blood T cell repertoires in COVID-19. Using immunoSEQ multiplex PCR, the repertoire was profiled, and TCRdb retains in-frame clones only, with some absent. Here the sample spans some 180,000 clones, less than 90% being singletons. The sequenced sample consisted of PBMCs or T cells enriched from blood (not recorded which). Receptors originate from a woman under 40 who had been exposed to COVID-19.

This clone was detected only a few times. The V and J genes are TRBV5-4 and TRBJ1-4; no clear D. The CDR3 has 13 residues. CDR1 and CDR2 from the germline V gene are SGHNT and YYREEE (reference sequence). The V end was cut by 2 bases, the J end by 5 bases, with 7 bases between. DNA of the CDR3: TGTGCCAGCAGCTTAGGCGGGAATGAAAAACTGTTTTTT. It encodes CASSLGGNEKLFF.

The chain carries TRBV11-2 and TRBJ1-1, with 9 bases matching TRBD1. Germline loops: CDR1 SGHAT, CDR2 FQNNGV. CDR3 size: 15 residues. J lost 5 bases, V lost 4 bases, and 8 bases had no gene match. In nucleotides, the CDR3 is TGTGCCAGCAGCTACGACAGGGGGTTCGGGACTGAAGCTTTCTTT. Its protein product is CASSYDRGFGTEAFF.

CDR3 bases: TGTGCCAGCAGCGCGAGACAGGGAGATACCGGGGAGCTGTTTTTT. Translation: CASSARQGDTGELFF. The V call is TRBV9, the J call TRBJ2-2, with TRBD1 matching 7 bases. Germline-derived CDR1 and CDR2 are SGDLS and YYNGEE. This CDR3 comprises 15 residues. The V gene end was trimmed by 3 bases and the J gene end by 5 bases; junction bases not matched to a gene: 7. The whole variable domain, remainder taken from reference TRBV9 and TRBJ2-2, is DSGVTQTPKHLITATGQRVTLRCSPRSGDLSVYWYQQSLDQGLQFLIQYYNGEERAKGNILERFSAQQFPDLHSELNLSSLELGDSALYFCASSARQGDTGELFFGEGSRLTVL.

V gene TRBV7-2 combines with J gene TRBJ1-2; 7 nucleotides match TRBD1. Per germline, CDR1 SGHTA and CDR2 FQGNSA. V lost 5 bases, J lost 6 bases, and 12 bases stayed unmatched. The CDR3 loop spans 15 amino acids. The DNA for the CDR3 is TGTGCCAGCAGCCATCGGCTAGGGGGCTCGAATGGCTACACCTTC. Residues: CASSHRLGGSNGYTF.

The count of this clone is one. V gene TRBV9 combines with J gene TRBJ1-1, with a possible D match to TRBD1 (5 bases). The CDR3 is 13 residues long. The germline V gene encodes CDR1 SGDLS and CDR2 YYNGEE. The V and J ends lost 0 bases and 11 bases respectively, with 14 bases between them. The CDR3 reads CASSVEGGAGAFF. The CDR3 DNA reads as TGTGCCAGCAGCGTAGAAGGAGGGGCGGGGGCTTTCTTT.

The V call is TRBV18, the J call TRBJ2-3, with TRBD2 matching over 14 bases. V lost 4 bases and J lost 2; bases outside the gene matches: 14. Per germline, CDR1 KGHSH and CDR2 LQKENI. The CDR3 length is 20 residues. CDR3 in DNA: TGTGCCAGCTCACGCTACCAACCGGGACTAGCGGGGGAAGACACAGATACGCAGTATTTT. Translating gives CASSRYQPGLAGEDTDTQYF.

The chain combines TRBV5-6 with TRBJ1-2; D unclear. Germline V gene data show CDR1 as SGHDT and CDR2 as YYEEEE. The CDR3 runs 15 residues. Deletions cut 0 bases from V and 5 bases from J, with 14 bases between. The CDR3 here is CASSLGPLGSYGYTF. The CDR3 DNA is TGTGCCAGCAGCTTGGGGCCCCTAGGGAGTTATGGCTACACCTTC. The full variable domain, rest sourced from reference TRBV5-6 and TRBJ1-2, is DAGVTQSPTHLIKTRGQQVTLRCSPKSGHDTVSWYQQALGQGPQFIFQYYEEEERQRGNFPDRFSGHQFPNYSSELNVNALLLGDSALYLCASSLGPLGSYGYTFGSGTRLTVV.

The V gene is TRBV15, the J gene TRBJ2-2; no definite D call. Trimming stripped 8 bases from V and 3 bases from J, with 13 bases between. The CDR3 covers 14 residues. Germline CDR1 LNHNV, CDR2 YYDKDF (reference sequence). Here the CDR3 reads CATVHDRDTGELFF. CDR3 nucleotide sequence: TGTGCCACCGTTCACGACCGGGACACCGGGGAGCTGTTTTTT. Supplemented by reference TRBV15 and TRBJ2-2, the full variable domain reads DAMVIQNPRYQVTQFGKPVTLSCSQTLNHNVMYWYQQKSSQAPKLLFHYYDKDFNNEADTPDNFQSRRPNTSFCFLDIRSPGLGDTAMYLCATVHDRDTGELFFGEGSRLTVL.

The gene calls are TRBV24-1 and TRBJ1-1, with D tentatively TRBD1 (5 bases). Germline CDR1 KGHDR, CDR2 SFDVKD. The germline V and J ends were trimmed by 9 bases and 0 bases, with 22 bases remaining between them. CDR3 length: 17 residues. The CDR3 protein is CATRTWRQFLMNTEAFF. As DNA, the CDR3 is TGTGCCACCCGGACCTGGAGACAGTTTCTAATGAACACTGAAGCTTTCTTT.

The J gene is TRBJ1-1, the V gene TRBV10-1, with TRBD1 matching over 9 bases. The CDR3 sequence is 15 residues long. Germline V gives CDR1 WNHNN, CDR2 SYGVQD (reference sequence). Trimming removed 0 bases from V and 5 bases from J; junction bases left unmatched: 4. This CDR3 reads CASSESLDRGTEAFF. The CDR3 nucleotides read TGCGCCAGCAGTGAGTCCCTCGACAGGGGGACTGAAGCTTTCTTT.

The rearrangement joins TRBV14 to TRBJ2-1, with 9 bases aligning to TRBD1. The length of the CDR3 is 14 residues. Germline loops: CDR1 SGHDN, CDR2 FVKESK. The trim removed 5 bases at V and 9 bases at J, leaving 8 bases unmatched. The CDR3 is CASSSPGQGPEQFF. CDR3 nucleotides: TGTGCCAGCAGCTCTCCGGGACAGGGTCCTGAGCAGTTCTTC. The complete variable domain, with remaining parts taken from reference TRBV14 and TRBJ2-1, reads EAGVTQFPSHSVIEKGQTVTLRCDPISGHDNLYWYRRVMGKEIKFLLHFVKESKQDESGMPNNRFLAERTGGTYSTLKVQPAELEDSGVYFCASSSPGQGPEQFFGPGTRLTVL.

V usage is TRBV7-6 and J usage is TRBJ2-7; tentative D call: TRBD2 (5 bases). The CDR3 runs to 13 residues. V dropped 3 bases and J dropped 4 bases, with 10 bases sitting between them. Germline CDR1 is SGHVS and CDR2 is FNYEAQ. The CDR3 sequence: CASSLDSQYEQYF. CDR3 nucleotides: TGTGCCAGCAGCTTGGACTCCCAATACGAGCAGTACTTC.

V is TRBV4-1 and J is TRBJ1-2; the match to TRBD1 covers 11 bases. This CDR3 is 13 amino acids long. The V and J ends lost 6 bases and 6 bases, in that order; junction bases with no gene match: 3. Germline V lookup: CDR1 MGHRA, CDR2 YSYEKL. The CDR3 region is CASSRGQGDGYTF. The DNA of the CDR3 is TGCGCCAGCAGTAGGGGACAGGGGGATGGCTACACCTTC.

The chain employs TRBV11-2 and TRBJ1-1; 9 positions match TRBD1. CDR3 length equals 15 residues. Trimming removed 5 bases from V and 8 bases from J; junction bases left unmatched: 12. In germline, CDR1 is SGHAT, CDR2 FQNNGV. The CDR3 coding sequence is TGTGCCAGCAGCGCTCCGACAGGGGGAGTAACAGAAGCTTTCTTT. Its translation: CASSAPTGGVTEAFF.

V and J are TRBV5-1 and TRBJ1-5, with no clear D. V was pared by 2 bases and J by 2 bases, with 5 bases between. The germline gives CDR1 SGHRS, CDR2 YFSETQ. The CDR3 is 13 residues long. CDR3 residues: CASSFEGNQPQHF. Written as DNA, the CDR3 is TGCGCCAGCAGCTTCGAGGGCAATCAGCCCCAGCATTTT.

The chain couples TRBV6-5 to TRBJ2-1; D unresolved. There are 11 residues in the CDR3. With 2 bases removed from V and 9 bases from J, the gap between germline ends came to 5 bases. Germline assignment: CDR1 MNHEY and CDR2 SVGAGI. CDR3 nucleotides: TGTGCCAGCAGTTACGTCGGTGAGCAGTTCTTC. It yields the protein CASSYVGEQFF.

The V call is TRBV4-1, the J call TRBJ2-1, with 8 bases fitting TRBD2. CDR1 MGHRA and CDR2 YSYEKL come from the germline V gene. Germline trimming cut 0 bases from V and 9 bases from J; bases unmatched to any gene: 7. This CDR3 spans 15 amino acids. The chain's CDR3 is CASSQDPGGPGEQFF. The CDR3 nucleotides read TGCGCCAGCAGCCAAGACCCGGGGGGGCCAGGTGAGCAGTTCTTC.

The chain uses TRBV15 and TRBJ2-7; 7 bases line up with TRBD1. Trimming at V came to 3 bases and at J to 6 bases, leaving 5 bases not matched to a gene. The CDR3 contains 13 residues. CDR1 LNHNV and CDR2 YYDKDF come from the germline V gene (reference sequence). CDR3 in amino acids: CATSRGRGSEQYF. The DNA of the CDR3 is TGTGCCACCAGCAGGGGCAGGGGGAGCGAGCAGTACTTC.

The V and J genes are TRBV2 and TRBJ1-6; no definite D call. Trimming took 8 bases from V and 11 from J, leaving 7 bases between them. The CDR3 has 10 residues. The germline gives CDR1 SNHLY, CDR2 FYNNEI. CDR3 DNA: TGTGCCAGCGGCGGTACACCCCTCCACTTT. Its protein is CASGGTPLHF.

The V gene is TRBV2, the J gene TRBJ2-2, with D possibly matching TRBD2 (5 bases). Germline V gene sequence: CDR1 SNHLY, CDR2 FYNNEI. The CDR3 contains 11 residues. Trimming stripped 10 bases from V and 7 bases from J, with 10 bases between. DNA for the CDR3: TGTGCCACCCTGCGGGTCGGGGAGCTGTTTTTT. Amino acid sequence: CATLRVGELFF.

V is TRBV5-5 and J is TRBJ2-2, with TRBD1 matching 10 bases. This CDR3 is built from 15 residues. Germline values: CDR1 SGHKS, CDR2 YYEKEE (reference sequence). V lost 4 bases, J lost 7 bases, and 7 bases stayed unmatched. DNA for the CDR3: TGTGCCAGCAGCCTCGGGACAGGGGTAATCGGGGAGCTGTTTTTT. Its translation is CASSLGTGVIGELFF.

The genes are TRBV7-2 and TRBJ1-1; 7 bases are shared with TRBD1. CDR3 length: 15 amino acids. CDR1 and CDR2 from the germline V gene are SGHTA and FQGNSA. The J segment lost 1 base and the V segment lost 5 bases, leaving 7 bases of the junction unmatched. The DNA for the CDR3 is TGTGCCAGCAGCCCTAGGGACAGTCCGAACACTGAAGCTTTCTTT. Encoded protein: CASSPRDSPNTEAFF. Full variable domain (outside the CDR3, taken from reference TRBV7-2 and TRBJ1-1): GAGVSQSPSNKVTEKGKDVELRCDPISGHTALYWYRQSLGQGLEFLIYFQGNSAPDKSGLPSDRFSAERTGGSVSTLTIQRTQQEDSAVYLCASSPRDSPNTEAFFGQGTRLTVV.

The chain joins TRBV15 to TRBJ2-2, with TRBD2 matching 9 bases. CDR3 size: 16 residues. V lost 4 bases, J lost 7 bases, and 10 bases stayed unmatched. Germline V CDR1 and CDR2: LNHNV, YYDKDF (reference sequence). The DNA of the CDR3 is TGTGCCACCAGCACTCTGGCGGGGGGGACGTACGGGGAGCTGTTTTTT. This translates into CATSTLAGGTYGELFF.